Listed below are T cell receptor beta chains from one sample, sequenced in a study of blood T cell repertoires in COVID-19. Profiling relied on immunoSEQ multiplex PCR, and the TCRdb table lists in-frame clones only, not all of them. The data contain over 70,000 clones, 75% to 90% of them singletons. Sequenced material: peripheral blood. The receptor source for this set is a human donor in a cohort sampled during active COVID-19. The CDR3 runs from the conserved cysteine through the conserved F or W. The order of the fields is D gene, J gene, V gene, clone size, CDR3 protein, CDR3 DNA. A D gene is named only where the DNA matches it firmly. The size field is filled for only some rows; it gives once, few, many or a size class.

-,TRBJ1-5,TRBV21-1,-,CASSNARDRGKQPQHF,TGTGCCAGCAGCAATGCCCGGGACAGGGGAAAACAGCCCCAGCATTTT
-,TRBJ2-1,TRBV27,few,CASSDTLRASYNEQFF,TGTGCCAGCAGCGACACACTCCGCGCTTCCTACAATGAGCAGTTCTTC
TRBD1,TRBJ1-6,TRBV5-1,-,CASSSGTGYSPLHF,TGCGCCAGCAGCTCCGGGACAGGGTATTCACCCCTCCACTTT
-,TRBJ2-6,TRBV30,-,CAWTTGANVLTF,TGTGCCTGGACCACTGGGGCCAACGTCCTGACTTTC
TRBD1,TRBJ1-2,TRBV19,-,CASLTGDGYTF,TGTGCCAGCCTGACAGGGGATGGCTACACCTTC
-,TRBJ1-1,TRBV29-1,-,CSTCYGGGNTEAFF,TGCAGCACTTGTTACGGCGGGGGGAACACTGAAGCTTTCTTT
-,TRBJ2-5,TRBV2,-,CASSRTGETQYF,TGTGCCAGCAGCCGGACGGGGGAGACCCAGTACTTC
TRBD1,TRBJ1-1,TRBV7-8,-,CASSKGQGARAEAFF,TGTGCCAGCAGCAAAGGACAGGGGGCGCGAGCTGAAGCTTTCTTT
TRBD2,TRBJ2-5,TRBV7-3,-,CASSPGLDQTQYF,TGTGCCAGCAGCCCGGGACTAGATCAGACCCAGTACTTC
TRBD2,TRBJ2-3,TRBV29-1,-,CSVRLATRRSTDTQYF,TGCAGCGTGAGACTAGCGACCCGAAGGAGCACAGATACGCAGTATTTT
-,TRBJ2-1,TRBV24-1,-,CATSEQGNHEQFF,TGTGCCACCAGTGAACAGGGTAACCATGAGCAGTTCTTC
TRBD2,TRBJ2-2,TRBV6-2/TRBV6-3,-,CASSISGLAGAANTGELFF,TGTGCCAGCAGTATCTCGGGACTAGCGGGAGCGGCGAACACCGGGGAGCTGTTTTTT
-,TRBJ2-3,TRBV11-1,-,CASSLGGLDTQYF,TGTGCCAGCAGCTTAGGGGGACTAGATACGCAGTATTTT
TRBD2,TRBJ2-3,TRBV11-2,-,CASSFGSRTSGDTQYF,TGTGCCAGCAGCTTTGGATCACGGACTAGTGGGGATACGCAGTATTTT
-,TRBJ2-4,TRBV5-1,-,CASSLQGGRANIQYF,TGCGCCAGCAGCCTCCAGGGGGGCAGGGCCAACATTCAGTACTTC
TRBD1,TRBJ1-1,TRBV9,few,CASSARQGGTEAFF,TGTGCCAGCAGCGCGCGACAGGGTGGAACTGAAGCTTTCTTT